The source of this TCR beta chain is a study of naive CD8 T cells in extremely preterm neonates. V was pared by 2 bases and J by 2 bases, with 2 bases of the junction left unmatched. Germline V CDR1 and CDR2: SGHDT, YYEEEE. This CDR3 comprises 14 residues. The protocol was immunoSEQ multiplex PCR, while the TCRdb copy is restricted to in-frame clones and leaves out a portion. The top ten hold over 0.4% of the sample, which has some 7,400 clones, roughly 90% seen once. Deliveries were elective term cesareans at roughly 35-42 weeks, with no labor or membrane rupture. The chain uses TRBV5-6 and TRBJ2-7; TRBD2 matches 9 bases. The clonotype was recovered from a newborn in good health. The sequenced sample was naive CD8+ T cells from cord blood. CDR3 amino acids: CASSFGGGAYEQYF. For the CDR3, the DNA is TGTGCCAGCAGCTTCGGCGGGGGGGCCTACGAGCAGTACTTC.